The rows below give T cell receptor beta chains drawn from one sample of a study of blood T cell repertoires in COVID-19. Assay: immunoSEQ multiplex PCR; the TCRdb copy retains only in-frame clones and omits some. The data hold over 55,000 clones, with around nine tenths observed a single time. Sequenced sample: peripheral blood. The receptors here all came from a woman of 80 years or more with acute or convalescent COVID-19. The CDR3 runs from the conserved cysteine through the conserved F or W. Fields, in order: clone size, V gene, D gene, J gene, CDR3 protein, CDR3 DNA. The D gene is left open where the match is weak. Clone size appears in some rows only: once, few, many, or a class for an expanded clone.

>once|TRBV5-4|TRBD1|TRBJ2-1
CASSQAIDREANEQFF
TGTGCCAGCAGCCAAGCGATTGACAGGGAAGCCAATGAGCAGTTCTTC
>.|TRBV19|TRBD1|TRBJ1-2
CASSRDLDRVGGYTF
TGTGCCAGTAGTAGGGACCTAGACAGGGTTGGAGGCTACACCTTC
>.|TRBV5-1|TRBD2|TRBJ2-5
CASSHLGLAGGQETQYF
TGCGCCAGCAGCCATTTGGGTCTAGCGGGGGGGCAAGAGACCCAGTACTTC
>.|TRBV4-3|.|TRBJ1-6
CASSQGRTSNSPLHF
TGCGCCAGCAGCCAGGGCAGAACTTCGAATTCACCCCTCCACTTT
>.|TRBV18|.|TRBJ1-1
CASSPLGQNTEAFF
TGTGCCAGCTCACCACTGGGGCAGAACACTGAAGCTTTCTTT
>.|TRBV29-1|TRBD1|TRBJ1-2
CSVRTGTLGYTF
TGCAGCGTGAGGACAGGGACATTAGGCTACACCTTC
>.|TRBV7-3|TRBD2|TRBJ2-2
CASSLTSGSTGELFF
TGTGCCAGCAGCTTGACTAGCGGGAGTACCGGGGAGCTGTTTTTT
>once|TRBV18|TRBD2|TRBJ2-7
CASSPALAGDEQYF
TGTGCCAGCTCACCTGCCCTAGCGGGAGACGAGCAGTACTTC
>.|TRBV5-4|.|TRBJ2-3
CASTRRGGTDTQYF
TGTGCCAGCACGCGGCGGGGAGGCACAGATACGCAGTATTTT
>once|TRBV6-5|.|TRBJ1-1
CASSTAGDGTEAFF
TGTGCCAGCAGTACCGCGGGAGATGGCACTGAAGCTTTCTTT
>.|TRBV28|TRBD1|TRBJ2-7
CASSRTGTGAREQYF
TGTGCCAGCAGCCGTACCGGGACAGGGGCTCGTGAGCAGTACTTC
>.|TRBV19|TRBD2|TRBJ2-3
CASGKTSGSLDTQYF
TGTGCCAGTGGAAAGACTAGCGGGAGTTTAGATACGCAGTATTTT
>.|TRBV7-2|.|TRBJ2-7
CASSLPGASLGEQYF
TGTGCCAGCAGCTTACCAGGGGCAAGTCTTGGCGAGCAGTACTTC
>.|TRBV4-1|.|TRBJ1-2
CASRTGLGGRANYGYTF
TGCGCCAGCAGAACGGGCCTGGGAGGGCGCGCCAACTATGGCTACACCTTC
>.|TRBV28|.|TRBJ2-7
CASSPGGGVYSYEQYF
TGTGCCAGCAGTCCCGGCGGCGGCGTATACTCCTACGAGCAGTACTTC
>.|TRBV7-2|.|TRBJ1-1
CASSLANAGGRAFF
TGTGCCAGCAGCTTAGCGAACGCCGGAGGACGCGCTTTCTTT
>.|TRBV28|.|TRBJ2-2
CASSFPEGVGTGELFF
TGTGCCAGCAGTTTTCCGGAGGGTGTCGGCACCGGGGAGCTGTTTTTT
>.|TRBV28|.|TRBJ2-7
CASSERGYEQYF
TGTGCCAGCAGTGAGAGAGGCTACGAGCAGTACTTC
>.|TRBV28|.|TRBJ1-1
CASSLTQGIAFF
TGTGCCAGCAGTTTGACTCAGGGAATAGCTTTCTTT
>.|TRBV7-9|TRBD2|TRBJ2-3
CASSPGLAGETDTQYF
TGTGCCAGCAGTCCTGGACTAGCGGGAGAAACAGATACGCAGTATTTT
>.|TRBV7-2|TRBD2|TRBJ2-1
CASSLAWRGGNEQFF
TGTGCCAGCAGCTTAGCGTGGCGGGGGGGAAATGAGCAGTTCTTC
>.|TRBV7-2|TRBD2|TRBJ2-1
CASSLGSGGAVFNEQFF
TGTGCCAGCAGCTTGGGTAGCGGGGGGGCGGTTTTCAATGAGCAGTTCTTC
>.|TRBV27|TRBD1|TRBJ1-2
CASSSPSTGIGGYTF
TGTGCCAGCAGTTCACCGTCGACAGGGATTGGCGGCTACACCTTC
>.|TRBV3-1/TRBV3-2|TRBD1|TRBJ2-1
CASSPDRGLRNEQFF
TGTGCCAGCAGCCCGGACAGGGGGCTACGGAATGAGCAGTTCTTC
>.|TRBV28|.|TRBJ2-5
CASSLTTPGRETQYF
TGTGCCAGCAGTTTAACGACCCCGGGAAGGGAGACCCAGTACTTC
>.|TRBV11-2|.|TRBJ1-2
CASSQRGGYTF
TGTGCCAGCAGCCAACGGGGAGGCTACACCTTC
>.|TRBV3-1/TRBV3-2|.|TRBJ1-3
CASSHPGQGNTIYF
TGTGCCAGCAGCCATCCGGGACAAGGAAACACCATATATTTT
>few|TRBV27|TRBD1|TRBJ2-7
CASSFSGTGHYEQYF
TGTGCCAGCAGCTTTTCCGGGACAGGCCATTACGAGCAGTACTTC
>.|TRBV24-1|TRBD2|TRBJ2-1
CATSDFKSGTYNEQFF
TGTGCCACCAGTGATTTTAAGAGCGGGACCTACAATGAGCAGTTCTTC